Here is one TCR beta chain with its context. Sequencing was performed with immunoSEQ multiplex PCR; in TCRdb, only in-frame clones are kept and a portion is missing. The table includes about 58,000 clones, 80% to 90% detected once. Germline V CDR1 and CDR2: LNHDA, SQIVND (reference sequence). This CDR3 comprises 11 residues. This entry comes from a study of control samples from healthy donors and cancer patients. The sequence was collected from a woman aged 55-75 years with lung cancer. The chain carries TRBV19 and TRBJ2-1; 7 bases map to TRBD2. Sequenced: PBMCs. CDR3 protein: CAASEGGEQFF. CDR3 coding DNA: TGTGCAGCATCCGAGGGAGGGGAGCAGTTCTTC.